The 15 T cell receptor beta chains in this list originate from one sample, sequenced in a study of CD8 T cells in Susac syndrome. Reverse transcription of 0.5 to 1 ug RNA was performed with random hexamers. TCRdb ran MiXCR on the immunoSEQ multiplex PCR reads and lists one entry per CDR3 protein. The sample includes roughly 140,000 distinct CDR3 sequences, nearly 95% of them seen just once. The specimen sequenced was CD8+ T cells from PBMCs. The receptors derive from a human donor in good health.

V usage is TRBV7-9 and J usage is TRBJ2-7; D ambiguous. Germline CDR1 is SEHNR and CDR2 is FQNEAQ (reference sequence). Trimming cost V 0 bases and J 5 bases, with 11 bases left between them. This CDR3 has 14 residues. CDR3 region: CASSLANSNDEQYF. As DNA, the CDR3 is TGTGCCAGCAGCTTAGCGAATAGCAACGACGAGCAGTACTTC.

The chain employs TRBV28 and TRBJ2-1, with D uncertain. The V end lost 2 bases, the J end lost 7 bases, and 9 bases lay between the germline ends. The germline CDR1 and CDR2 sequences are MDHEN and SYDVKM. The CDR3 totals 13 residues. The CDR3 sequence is CASSLRAGNEQFF. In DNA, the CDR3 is TGTGCCAGCAGTTTAAGGGCTGGTAATGAGCAGTTCTTC. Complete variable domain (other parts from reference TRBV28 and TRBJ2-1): DVKVTQSSRYLVKRTGEKVFLECVQDMDHENMFWYRQDPGLGLRLIYFSYDVKMKEKGDIPEGYSVSREKKERFSLILESASTNQTSMYLCASSLRAGNEQFFGPGTRLTVL.

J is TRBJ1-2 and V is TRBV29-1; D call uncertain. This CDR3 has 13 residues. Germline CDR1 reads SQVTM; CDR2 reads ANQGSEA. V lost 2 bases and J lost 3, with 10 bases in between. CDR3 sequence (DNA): TGCAGCGTTGAAACGGTATCGGACTATGGCTACACCTTC. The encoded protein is CSVETVSDYGYTF.

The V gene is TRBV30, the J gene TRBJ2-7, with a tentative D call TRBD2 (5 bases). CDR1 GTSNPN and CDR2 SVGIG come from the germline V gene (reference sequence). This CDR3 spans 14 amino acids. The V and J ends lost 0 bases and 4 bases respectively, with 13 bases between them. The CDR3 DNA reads TGTGCCTGGAGTGTAAAAGGACTGATTTACGAGCAGTACTTC. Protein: CAWSVKGLIYEQYF.

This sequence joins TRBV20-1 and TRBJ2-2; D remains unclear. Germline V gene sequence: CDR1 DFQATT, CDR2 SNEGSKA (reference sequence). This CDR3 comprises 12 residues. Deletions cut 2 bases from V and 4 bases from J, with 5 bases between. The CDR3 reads CSARQPTGELFF. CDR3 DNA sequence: TGCAGTGCTAGACAGCCCACCGGGGAGCTGTTTTTT.

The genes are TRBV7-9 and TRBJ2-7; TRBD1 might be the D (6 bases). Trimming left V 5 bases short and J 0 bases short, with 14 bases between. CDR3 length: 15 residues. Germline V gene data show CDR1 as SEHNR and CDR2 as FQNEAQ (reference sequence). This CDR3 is CASSPRTVGSYEQYF. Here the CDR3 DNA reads TGTGCCAGCAGCCCCCGGACAGTGGGCTCCTACGAGCAGTACTTC.

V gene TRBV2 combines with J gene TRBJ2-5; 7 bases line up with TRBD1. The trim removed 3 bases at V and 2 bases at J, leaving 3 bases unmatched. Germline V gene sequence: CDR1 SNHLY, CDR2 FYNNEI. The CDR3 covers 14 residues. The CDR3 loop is CASSEGTAQETQYF. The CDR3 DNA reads TGTGCCAGCAGTGAGGGGACAGCTCAAGAGACCCAGTACTTC.

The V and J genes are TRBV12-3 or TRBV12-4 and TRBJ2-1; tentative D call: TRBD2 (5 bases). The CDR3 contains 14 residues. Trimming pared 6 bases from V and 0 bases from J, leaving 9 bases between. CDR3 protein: CASRVTSSYNEQFF. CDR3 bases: TGTGCCAGCAGGGTAACTAGCTCCTACAATGAGCAGTTCTTC.

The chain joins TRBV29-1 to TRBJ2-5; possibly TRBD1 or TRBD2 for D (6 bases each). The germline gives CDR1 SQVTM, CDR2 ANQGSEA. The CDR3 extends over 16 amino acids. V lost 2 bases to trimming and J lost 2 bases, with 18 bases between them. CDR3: CSVERGRGAPQETQYF. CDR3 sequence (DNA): TGCAGCGTTGAAAGGGGAAGGGGGGCACCTCAAGAGACCCAGTACTTC.

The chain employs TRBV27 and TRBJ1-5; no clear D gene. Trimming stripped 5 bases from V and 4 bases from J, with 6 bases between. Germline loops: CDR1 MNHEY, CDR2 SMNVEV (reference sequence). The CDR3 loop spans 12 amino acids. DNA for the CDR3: TGTGCCAGCAGTCACCCGAATCAGCCCCAGCATTTT. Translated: CASSHPNQPQHF.

The CDR3 sequence is CSVPTSGVLNEQFF. The CDR3 bases are TGCAGCGTCCCTACTAGCGGGGTTCTTAATGAGCAGTTCTTC. This chain connects TRBV29-1 to TRBJ2-1; 10 bases are a match to TRBD2. The V segment lost 6 bases and the J segment 7 bases; nucleotides outside the gene matches: 9. Per the germline V gene, CDR1 is SQVTM and CDR2 is ANQGSEA. This CDR3 is built from 14 residues.

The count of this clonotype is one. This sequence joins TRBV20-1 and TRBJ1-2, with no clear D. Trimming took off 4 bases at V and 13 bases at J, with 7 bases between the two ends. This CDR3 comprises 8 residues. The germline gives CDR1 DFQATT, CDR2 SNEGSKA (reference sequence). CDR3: CSATEFTF. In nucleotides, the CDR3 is TGCAGTGCTACAGAGTTCACCTTC.

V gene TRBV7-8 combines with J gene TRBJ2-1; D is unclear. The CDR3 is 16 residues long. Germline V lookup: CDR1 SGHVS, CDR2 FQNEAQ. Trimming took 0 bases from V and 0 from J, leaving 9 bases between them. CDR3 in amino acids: CASSLAVGSSYNEQFF. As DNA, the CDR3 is TGTGCCAGCAGCTTAGCGGTAGGAAGCTCCTACAATGAGCAGTTCTTC.

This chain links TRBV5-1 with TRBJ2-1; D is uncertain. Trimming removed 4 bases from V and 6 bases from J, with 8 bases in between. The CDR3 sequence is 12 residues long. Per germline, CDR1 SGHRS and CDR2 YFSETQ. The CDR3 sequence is CASSGNRNEQFF. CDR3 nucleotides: TGCGCCAGCAGCGGGAATCGCAATGAGCAGTTCTTC.

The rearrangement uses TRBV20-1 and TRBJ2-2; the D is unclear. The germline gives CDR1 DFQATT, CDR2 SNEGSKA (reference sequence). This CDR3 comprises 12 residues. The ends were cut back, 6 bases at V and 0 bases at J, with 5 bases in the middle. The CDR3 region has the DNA TGCAGTGCGCCTTCGAACACCGGGGAGCTGTTTTTT. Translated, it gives CSAPSNTGELFF.